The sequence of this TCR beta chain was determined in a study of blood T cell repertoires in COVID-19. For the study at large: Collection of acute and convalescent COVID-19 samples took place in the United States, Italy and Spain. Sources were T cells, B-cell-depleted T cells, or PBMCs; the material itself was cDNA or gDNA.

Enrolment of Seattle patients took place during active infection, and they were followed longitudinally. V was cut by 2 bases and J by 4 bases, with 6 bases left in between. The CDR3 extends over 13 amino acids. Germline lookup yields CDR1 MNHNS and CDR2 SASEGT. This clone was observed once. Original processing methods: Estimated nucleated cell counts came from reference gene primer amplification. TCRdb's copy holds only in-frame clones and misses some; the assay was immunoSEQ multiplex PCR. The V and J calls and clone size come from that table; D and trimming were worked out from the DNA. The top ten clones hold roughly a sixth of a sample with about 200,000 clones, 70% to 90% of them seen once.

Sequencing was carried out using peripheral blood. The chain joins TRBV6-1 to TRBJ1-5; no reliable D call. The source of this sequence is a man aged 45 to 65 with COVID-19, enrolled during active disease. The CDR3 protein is CASSERRNQPQHF. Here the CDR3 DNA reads TGTGCCAGCAGTGAACGGAGGAATCAGCCCCAGCATTTT.